Below, 3 T cell receptor beta chains from the same sample are listed, as sequenced in a study of blood T cell repertoires in COVID-19. Data came from immunoSEQ multiplex PCR; TCRdb stores just in-frame clones and leaves some out. The table includes around 70,000 clones, just over 85% detected once. Sequencing used peripheral blood. These receptors were taken from a man over 45 with acute or convalescent COVID-19.

With respect to this clone: Other DNA sequences in this sample translate to the same CDR3. The V call is TRBV29-1, the J call TRBJ1-2; possibly TRBD1 for D (5 bases). This CDR3 contains 10 residues. V lost 6 bases and J lost 5, with 7 bases in between. The germline V gene has CDR1 SQVTM and CDR2 ANQGSEA. CDR3 nucleotides: TGCAGCGTACAGGATTATGGCTACACCTTC. Its translation is CSVQDYGYTF.

V and J are TRBV4-2 and TRBJ2-1; TRBD2 aligns across 10 bases. This CDR3 has 17 residues. In germline, CDR1 is LGHNA, CDR2 YNFKEQ. V was pared by 1 base and J by 3 bases, with 6 bases of the junction left unmatched. The CDR3 DNA is TGTGCCAGCAGCCAAGTCGTCCCTAGCGGGAGCTACAATGAGCAGTTCTTC. It is translated as CASSQVVPSGSYNEQFF.

The rearrangement joins TRBV18 to TRBJ1-1; D is undetermined. Trimming removed 6 bases from V and 2 bases from J, with 10 bases in between. The CDR3 spans 13 residues. The germline V gene encodes CDR1 KGHSH and CDR2 LQKENI. This CDR3 reads CASSRTANTEAFF. Here the CDR3 DNA reads TGTGCCAGCTCGAGAACAGCAAACACTGAAGCTTTCTTT.